These T cell receptor beta chains were read from a single sample in a study of beta chain features in type 1 diabetes. Generated by immunoSEQ multiplex PCR, the TCRdb table keeps only in-frame clones and is missing some. The table lists over 500,000 clones, about 14% of them singletons, with 0.09% to 0.095% in the top ten. The material sequenced was naive CD4+ T cells from blood. These receptors originate from a man aged 18 to 29 in good health. Each CDR3 is given with its conserved first and last residue. Each record gives: J gene, D gene, V gene, clone size, CDR3 DNA, CDR3 protein. D genes are given only for firm matches. Not every row has a clone size; where given, it reads once, few, many or a size class.

J: TRBJ1-3; D: .; V: TRBV7-9; size: .; DNA: TGTGCCAGCAGTTATCTACAGGGTTCTGGAAACACCATATATTTT; CDR3: CASSYLQGSGNTIYF
J: TRBJ1-1; D: .; V: TRBV7-9; size: few; DNA: TGTGCCAGCAGCTTAGGGATTGGGGAGTTTCTCTTT; CDR3: CASSLGIGEFLF
J: TRBJ2-7; D: .; V: TRBV2; size: few; DNA: TGTGCCAGCAGAGACATCATATACCAGGACGAGCAGTACTTC; CDR3: CASRDIIYQDEQYF
J: TRBJ2-4; D: TRBD1; V: TRBV13; size: many; DNA: TGTGCCAGCAGCTTCGGACAGGGGAACATTCAGTACTTC; CDR3: CASSFGQGNIQYF
J: TRBJ1-1; D: .; V: TRBV20-1; size: .; DNA: TGCAGTGCTAGAGCCCCCGAAGCTTTCTTT; CDR3: CSARAPEAFF
J: TRBJ2-2; D: .; V: TRBV5-4; size: few; DNA: TGTGCCAGCAGCCCCCACCGAGAGAACACCGGGGAGCTGTTTTTT; CDR3: CASSPHRENTGELFF
J: TRBJ1-5; D: .; V: TRBV9; size: few; DNA: TGTGCCAGCAGCGTAGAGAGTAGCAATCAGCCCCAGCATTTT; CDR3: CASSVESSNQPQHF
J: TRBJ1-1; D: .; V: TRBV6-5; size: .; DNA: TGTGCCAGCAGTTACGACAGGAAAAACACTGAAGCTTTCTTT; CDR3: CASSYDRKNTEAFF
J: TRBJ1-5; D: .; V: TRBV6-1; size: .; DNA: TGTGCCAGCGTGACAGCACGCAATCAGCCCCAGCATTTT; CDR3: CASVTARNQPQHF
J: TRBJ1-4; D: TRBD1; V: TRBV30; size: .; DNA: TGTGCCTGGAGTGGTGGACAGGGCCGCCGAATCGAAAAACTGTTTTTT; CDR3: CAWSGGQGRRIEKLFF
J: TRBJ2-1; D: TRBD1; V: TRBV29-1; size: few; DNA: TGCAGCGTTCTCAGGGGGTACGCTGAGCAGTTCTTC; CDR3: CSVLRGYAEQFF
J: TRBJ2-1; D: TRBD2; V: TRBV10-3; size: few; DNA: TGTGCCATCAGGGGCGTAGCGGGCCAAAGCTCCTACAATGAGCAGTTCTTC; CDR3: CAIRGVAGQSSYNEQFF
J: TRBJ2-3; D: TRBD2; V: TRBV7-9; size: .; DNA: TGTGCCAGCAGCGCGAGCGGGGGGTCCACAGATACGCAGTATTTT; CDR3: CASSASGGSTDTQYF
J: TRBJ2-7; D: .; V: TRBV2; size: few; DNA: TGTGCCAGCACCGACGTTCGGCAGGGGGGCTACGAGCAGTACTTC; CDR3: CASTDVRQGGYEQYF
J: TRBJ1-1; D: .; V: TRBV9; size: few; DNA: TGTGCCAGCAGCCCTCAGGGATACACTGAAGCTTTCTTT; CDR3: CASSPQGYTEAFF
J: TRBJ1-6; D: TRBD1; V: TRBV9; size: .; DNA: TGTGCCAGCAGCGCTAACAGACTGACAGGGGCCAATTCACCCCTCCACTTT; CDR3: CASSANRLTGANSPLHF
J: TRBJ2-2; D: TRBD1; V: TRBV11-1; size: few; DNA: TGTGCCAGCAGCCCCTCGGGACAGAGGGGCACCGGGGAGCTGTTTTTT; CDR3: CASSPSGQRGTGELFF